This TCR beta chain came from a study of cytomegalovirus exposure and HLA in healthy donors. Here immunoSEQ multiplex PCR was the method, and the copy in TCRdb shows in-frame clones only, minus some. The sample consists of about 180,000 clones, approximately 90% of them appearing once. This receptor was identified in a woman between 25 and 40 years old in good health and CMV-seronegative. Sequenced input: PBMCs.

The CDR3 coding sequence is TGTGCCAGCAGCACCCATCCGACAATGAACACTGAAGCTTTCTTT. Amino acids: CASSTHPTMNTEAFF. The chain employs TRBV5-4 and TRBJ1-1, with D unresolved. The length of the CDR3 is 15 residues. CDR1 is SGHNT, CDR2 YYREEE, per germline (reference sequence). Trimming pared 4 bases from V and 0 bases from J, leaving 13 bases between.